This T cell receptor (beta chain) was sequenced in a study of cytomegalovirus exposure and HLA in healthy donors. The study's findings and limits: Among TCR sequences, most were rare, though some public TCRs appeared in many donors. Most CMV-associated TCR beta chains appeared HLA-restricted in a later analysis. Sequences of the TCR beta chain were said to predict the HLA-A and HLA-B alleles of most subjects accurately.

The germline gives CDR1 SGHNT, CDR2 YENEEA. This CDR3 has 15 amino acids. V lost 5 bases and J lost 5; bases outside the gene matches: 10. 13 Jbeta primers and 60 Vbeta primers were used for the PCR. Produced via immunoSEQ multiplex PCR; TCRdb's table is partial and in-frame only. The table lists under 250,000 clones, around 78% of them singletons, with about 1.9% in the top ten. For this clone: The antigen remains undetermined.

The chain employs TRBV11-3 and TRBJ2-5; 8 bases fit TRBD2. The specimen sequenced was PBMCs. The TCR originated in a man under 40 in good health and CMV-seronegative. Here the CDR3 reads CASSPRGGNPETQYF. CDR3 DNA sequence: TGTGCCAGCAGCCCCCGGGGGGGAAACCCGGAGACCCAGTACTTC.